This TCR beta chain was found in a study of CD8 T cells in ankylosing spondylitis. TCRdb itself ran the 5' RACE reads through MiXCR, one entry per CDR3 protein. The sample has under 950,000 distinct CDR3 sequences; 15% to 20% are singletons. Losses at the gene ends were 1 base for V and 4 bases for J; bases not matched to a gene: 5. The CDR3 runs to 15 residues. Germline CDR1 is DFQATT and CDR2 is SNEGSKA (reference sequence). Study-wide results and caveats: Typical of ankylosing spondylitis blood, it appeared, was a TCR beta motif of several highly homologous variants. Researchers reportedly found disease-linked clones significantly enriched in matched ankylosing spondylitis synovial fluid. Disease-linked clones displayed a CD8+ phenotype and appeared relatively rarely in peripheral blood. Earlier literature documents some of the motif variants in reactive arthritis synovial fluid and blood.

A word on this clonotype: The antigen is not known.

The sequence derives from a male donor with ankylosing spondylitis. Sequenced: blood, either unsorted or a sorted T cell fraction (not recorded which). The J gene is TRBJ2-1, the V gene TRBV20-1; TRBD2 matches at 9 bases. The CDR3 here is CSARAGTSSYNEQFF. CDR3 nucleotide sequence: TGCAGTGCTAGAGCCGGGACTAGCAGTTACAATGAGCAGTTCTTC.